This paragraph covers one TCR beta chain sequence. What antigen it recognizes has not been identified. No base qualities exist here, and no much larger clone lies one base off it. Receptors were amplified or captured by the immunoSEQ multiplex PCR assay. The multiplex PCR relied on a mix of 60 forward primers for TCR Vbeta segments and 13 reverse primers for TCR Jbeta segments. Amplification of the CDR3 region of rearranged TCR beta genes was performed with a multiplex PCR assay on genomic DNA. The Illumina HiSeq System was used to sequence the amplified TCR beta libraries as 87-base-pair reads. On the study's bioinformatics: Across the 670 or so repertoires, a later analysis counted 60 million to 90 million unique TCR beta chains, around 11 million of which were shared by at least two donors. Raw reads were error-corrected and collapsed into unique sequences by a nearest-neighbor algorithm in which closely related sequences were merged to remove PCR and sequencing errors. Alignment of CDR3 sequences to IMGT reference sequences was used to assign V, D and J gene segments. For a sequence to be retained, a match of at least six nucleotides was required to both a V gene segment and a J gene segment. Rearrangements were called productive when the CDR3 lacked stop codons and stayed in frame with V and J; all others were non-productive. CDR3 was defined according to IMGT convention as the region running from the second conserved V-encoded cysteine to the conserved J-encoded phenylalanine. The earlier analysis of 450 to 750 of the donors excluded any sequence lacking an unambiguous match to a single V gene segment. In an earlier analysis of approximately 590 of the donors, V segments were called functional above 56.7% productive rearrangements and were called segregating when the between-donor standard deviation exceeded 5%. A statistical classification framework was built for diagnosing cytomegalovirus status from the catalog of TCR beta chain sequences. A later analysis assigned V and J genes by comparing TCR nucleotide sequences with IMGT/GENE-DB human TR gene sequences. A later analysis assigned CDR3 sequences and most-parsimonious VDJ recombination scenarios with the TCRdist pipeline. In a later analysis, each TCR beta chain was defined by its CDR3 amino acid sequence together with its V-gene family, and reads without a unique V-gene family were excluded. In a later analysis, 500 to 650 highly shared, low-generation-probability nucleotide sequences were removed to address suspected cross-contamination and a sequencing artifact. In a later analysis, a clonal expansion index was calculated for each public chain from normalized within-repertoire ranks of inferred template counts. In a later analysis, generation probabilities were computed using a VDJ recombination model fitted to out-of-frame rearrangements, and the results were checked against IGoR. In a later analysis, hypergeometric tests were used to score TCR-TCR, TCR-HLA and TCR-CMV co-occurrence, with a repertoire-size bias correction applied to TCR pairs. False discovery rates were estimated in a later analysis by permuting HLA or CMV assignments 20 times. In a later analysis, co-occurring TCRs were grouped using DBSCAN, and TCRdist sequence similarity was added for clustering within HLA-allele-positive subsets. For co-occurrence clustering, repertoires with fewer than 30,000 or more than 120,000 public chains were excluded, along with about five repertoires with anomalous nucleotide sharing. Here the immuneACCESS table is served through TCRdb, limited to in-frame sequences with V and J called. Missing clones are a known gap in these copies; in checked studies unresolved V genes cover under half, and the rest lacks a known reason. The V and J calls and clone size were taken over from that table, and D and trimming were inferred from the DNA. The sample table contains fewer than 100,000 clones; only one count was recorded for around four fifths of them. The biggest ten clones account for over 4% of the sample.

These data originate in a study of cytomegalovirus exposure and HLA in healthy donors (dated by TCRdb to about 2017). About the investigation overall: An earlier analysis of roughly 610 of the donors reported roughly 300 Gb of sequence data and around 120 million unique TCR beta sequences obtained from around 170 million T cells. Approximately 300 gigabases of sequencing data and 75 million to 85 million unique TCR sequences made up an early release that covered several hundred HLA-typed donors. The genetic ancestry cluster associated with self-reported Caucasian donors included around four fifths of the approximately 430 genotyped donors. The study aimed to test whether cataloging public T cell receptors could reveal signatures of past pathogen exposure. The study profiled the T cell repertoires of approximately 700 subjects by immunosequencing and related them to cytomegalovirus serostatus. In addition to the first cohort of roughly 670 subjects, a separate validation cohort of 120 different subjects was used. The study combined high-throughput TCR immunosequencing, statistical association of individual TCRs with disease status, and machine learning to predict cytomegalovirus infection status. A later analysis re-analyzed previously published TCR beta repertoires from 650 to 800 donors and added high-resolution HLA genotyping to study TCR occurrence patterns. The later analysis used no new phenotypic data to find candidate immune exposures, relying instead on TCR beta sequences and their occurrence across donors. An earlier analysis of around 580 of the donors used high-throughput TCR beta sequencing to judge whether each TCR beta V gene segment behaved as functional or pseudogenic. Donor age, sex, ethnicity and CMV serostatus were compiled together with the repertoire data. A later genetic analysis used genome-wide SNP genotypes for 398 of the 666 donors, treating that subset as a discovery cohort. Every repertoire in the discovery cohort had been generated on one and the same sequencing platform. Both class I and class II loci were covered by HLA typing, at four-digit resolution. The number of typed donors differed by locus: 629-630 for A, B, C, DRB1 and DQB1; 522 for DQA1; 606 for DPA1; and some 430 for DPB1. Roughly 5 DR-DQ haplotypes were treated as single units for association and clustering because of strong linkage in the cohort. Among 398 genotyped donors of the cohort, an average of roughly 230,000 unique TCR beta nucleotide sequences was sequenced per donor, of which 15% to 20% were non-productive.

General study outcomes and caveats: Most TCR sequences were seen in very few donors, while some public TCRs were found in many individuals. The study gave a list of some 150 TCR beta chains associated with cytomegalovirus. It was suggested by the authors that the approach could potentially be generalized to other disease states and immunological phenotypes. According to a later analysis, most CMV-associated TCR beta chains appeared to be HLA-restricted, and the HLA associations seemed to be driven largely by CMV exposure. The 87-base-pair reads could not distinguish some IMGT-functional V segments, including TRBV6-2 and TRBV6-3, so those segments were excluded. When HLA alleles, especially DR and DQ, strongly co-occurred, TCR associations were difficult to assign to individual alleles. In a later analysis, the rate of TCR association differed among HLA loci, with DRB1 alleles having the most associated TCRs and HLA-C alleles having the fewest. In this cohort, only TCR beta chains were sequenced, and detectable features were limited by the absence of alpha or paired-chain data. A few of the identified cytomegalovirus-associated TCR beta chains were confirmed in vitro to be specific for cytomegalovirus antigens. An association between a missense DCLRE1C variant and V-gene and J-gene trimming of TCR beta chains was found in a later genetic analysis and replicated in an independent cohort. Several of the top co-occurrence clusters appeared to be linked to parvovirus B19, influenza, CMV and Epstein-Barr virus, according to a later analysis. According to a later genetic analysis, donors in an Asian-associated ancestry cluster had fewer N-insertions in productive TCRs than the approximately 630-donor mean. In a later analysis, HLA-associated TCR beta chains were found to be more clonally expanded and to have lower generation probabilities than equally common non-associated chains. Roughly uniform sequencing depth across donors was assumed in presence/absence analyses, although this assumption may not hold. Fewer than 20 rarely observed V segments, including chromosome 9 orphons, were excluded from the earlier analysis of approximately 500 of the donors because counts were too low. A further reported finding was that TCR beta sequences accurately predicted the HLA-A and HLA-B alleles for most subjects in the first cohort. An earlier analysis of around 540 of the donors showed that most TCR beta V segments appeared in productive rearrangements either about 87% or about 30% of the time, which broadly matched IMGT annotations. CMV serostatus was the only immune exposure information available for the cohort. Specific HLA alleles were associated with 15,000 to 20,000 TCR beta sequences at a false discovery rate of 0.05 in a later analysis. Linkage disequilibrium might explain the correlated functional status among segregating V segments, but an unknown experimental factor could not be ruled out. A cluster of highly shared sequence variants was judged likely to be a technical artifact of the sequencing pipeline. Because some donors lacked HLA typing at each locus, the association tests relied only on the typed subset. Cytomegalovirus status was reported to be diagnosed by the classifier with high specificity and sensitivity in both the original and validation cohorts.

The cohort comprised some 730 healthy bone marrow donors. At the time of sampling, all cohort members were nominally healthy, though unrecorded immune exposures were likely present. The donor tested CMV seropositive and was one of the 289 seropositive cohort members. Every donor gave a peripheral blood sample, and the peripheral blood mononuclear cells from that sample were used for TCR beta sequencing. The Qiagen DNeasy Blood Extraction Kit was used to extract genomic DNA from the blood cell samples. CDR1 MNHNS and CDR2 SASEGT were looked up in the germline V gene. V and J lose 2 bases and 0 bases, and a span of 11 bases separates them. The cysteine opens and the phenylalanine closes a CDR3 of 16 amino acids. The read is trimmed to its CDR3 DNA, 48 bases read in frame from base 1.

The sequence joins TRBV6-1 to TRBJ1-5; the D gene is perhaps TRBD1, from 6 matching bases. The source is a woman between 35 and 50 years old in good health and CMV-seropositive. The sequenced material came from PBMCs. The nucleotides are TGTGCCAGCAGTGAACAGGGGTCCCTTAGCAATCAGCCCCAGCATTTT. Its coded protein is CASSEQGSLSNQPQHF.